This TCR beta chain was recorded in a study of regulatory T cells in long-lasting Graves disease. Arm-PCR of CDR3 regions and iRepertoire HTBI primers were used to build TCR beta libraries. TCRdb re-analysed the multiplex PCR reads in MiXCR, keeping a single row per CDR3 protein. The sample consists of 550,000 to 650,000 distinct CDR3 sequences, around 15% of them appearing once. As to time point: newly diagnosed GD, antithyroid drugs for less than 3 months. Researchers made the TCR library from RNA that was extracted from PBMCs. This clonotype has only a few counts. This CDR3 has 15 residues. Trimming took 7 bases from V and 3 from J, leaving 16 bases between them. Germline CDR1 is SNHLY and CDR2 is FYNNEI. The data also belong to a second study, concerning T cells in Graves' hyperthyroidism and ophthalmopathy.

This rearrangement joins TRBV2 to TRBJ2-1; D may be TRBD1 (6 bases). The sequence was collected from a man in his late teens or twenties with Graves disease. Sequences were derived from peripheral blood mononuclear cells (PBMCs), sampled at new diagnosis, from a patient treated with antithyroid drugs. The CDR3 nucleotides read TGTGCCAGCACCTTGGACAGAGGGGGCTACAATGAGCAGTTCTTC. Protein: CASTLDRGGYNEQFF.